Presented here are 30 T cell receptor beta chains from one specimen sequenced in a study of blood T cell repertoires in COVID-19. The repertoire was sequenced with immunoSEQ multiplex PCR; TCRdb's copy has only in-frame clones and lacks some. This sample has some 150,000 clones, with 80% to 90% found just once. Material: peripheral blood. These receptors originate from a man in his 70s with acute or convalescent COVID-19.

This sequence joins TRBV27 and TRBJ1-2; 8 nucleotides match TRBD1. CDR3 length equals 15 residues. J gave up 8 bases and V 6 bases, and 14 bases lay outside the gene matches. Germline values: CDR1 MNHEY, CDR2 SMNVEV (reference sequence). The CDR3 DNA reads TGTGCCAGCAGCCCCGGACAGGGCTTCAGGGGAGGCTACACCTTC. Amino acid sequence: CASSPGQGFRGGYTF.

CDR3 coding DNA: TGTGCCAGAAGTCTTCCCCCGGTCGCGGACACTGAAGCTTTCTTT. Protein: CARSLPPVADTEAFF. The rearrangement joins TRBV5-3 to TRBJ1-1, with unresolved D. TRBV5-3 is given ORF status, its function remaining uncertain. V was cut by 5 bases and J by 3 bases, with 17 bases left in between. The length of the CDR3 is 15 residues.

The V call is TRBV27, the J call TRBJ2-7, with TRBD2 identical over 9 bases. The germline CDR1 and CDR2 sequences are MNHEY and SMNVEV (reference sequence). With V trimmed by 5 bases and J by 2 bases, 7 bases remained unmatched. The CDR3 is 15 amino acids. The CDR3 DNA follows: TGTGCCAGCAGTGCCCTTCGCGGGAGGGCCTACGAGCAGTACTTC. Translation gives CASSALRGRAYEQYF.

The CDR3 DNA reads TGTGCCAGTAGGAGGACTGGCGACAATCAGCCCCAGCATTTT. Translation gives CASRRTGDNQPQHF. The genes are TRBV19 and TRBJ1-5; D not resolved. Trimming removed 6 bases at V and 3 bases at J, with 12 bases between. CDR1 and CDR2 (germline): LNHDA, SQIVND (reference sequence). The CDR3 spans 14 residues.

The chain recombines TRBV28 with TRBJ2-1; TRBD2 aligns across 9 bases. The germline CDR1 and CDR2 sequences are MDHEN and SYDVKM. V gave up 3 bases and J gave up 6 bases; unmatched junction bases: 9. The CDR3 length is 16 residues. DNA of the CDR3: TGTGCCAGCAGTTTCATAGCGGGAGCCGTCTTCAATGAGCAGTTCTTC. It encodes CASSFIAGAVFNEQFF.

The table lists this clone with a count of one. The gene calls are TRBV24-1 and TRBJ2-2; TRBD1 aligns across 9 bases. With 5 bases clipped from V and 6 bases from J, the junction kept 0 bases outside the gene matches. CDR3 length: 13 residues. Per germline, CDR1 KGHDR and CDR2 SFDVKD. The CDR3 here is CATSGQGAGELFF. CDR3 nucleotides: TGTGCCACCAGTGGACAGGGGGCCGGGGAGCTGTTTTTT.

Turning to this clone: Other DNA sequences in the same sample also yield this CDR3. The chain recombines TRBV28 with TRBJ2-7; TRBD2 might be the D (5 bases). The CDR3 runs to 13 residues. The germline V and J ends were trimmed by 5 bases and 2 bases, with 10 bases remaining between them. Germline CDR1 MDHEN, CDR2 SYDVKM. This CDR3 is CASSPGLPYEQYF. DNA of the CDR3: TGTGCCAGCAGTCCAGGACTGCCCTACGAGCAGTACTTC.

This clone came up once. For the CDR3, the DNA is TGTGCCAGCAGCGGGGACACCTCCTACGAGCAGTACTTC. Translating gives CASSGDTSYEQYF. The rearrangement links TRBV7-9 to TRBJ2-7, with D tentatively TRBD1 (6 bases). This CDR3 region has 13 residues. Trimming pared 5 bases from V and 0 bases from J, leaving 8 bases between. Per germline, CDR1 SEHNR and CDR2 FQNEAQ (reference sequence).

The chain joins TRBV9 to TRBJ1-5; 8 positions match TRBD1. The CDR3 loop spans 15 amino acids. The germline gives CDR1 SGDLS, CDR2 YYNGEE. Unmatched junction bases numbered 10, after V lost 6 bases and J lost 5 bases. The CDR3 region has the DNA TGTGCCAGCACTAAGACAGGGGACATGGATCAGCCCCAGCATTTT. Its protein is CASTKTGDMDQPQHF.

This chain connects TRBV3-1 (or the pseudogene TRBV3-2) to TRBJ2-7; D is perhaps TRBD1 (5 bases). Germline-derived CDR1 and CDR2 are LGHDT and YNNKEL (reference sequence). The germline V and J ends were trimmed by 4 bases and 6 bases, with 7 bases remaining between them. The CDR3 loop spans 11 amino acids. CDR3 bases: TGTGCCAGCAGCCCAGGGCTCGAGCAGTACTTC. Its translation: CASSPGLEQYF.

J is TRBJ1-1 and V is TRBV30; D may be TRBD1 (5 bases). This CDR3 region has 11 residues. V gave up 3 bases and J gave up 9 bases, with 11 bases separating them. Germline values: CDR1 GTSNPN, CDR2 SVGIG (reference sequence). CDR3 region: CAWRDRHQAFF. In nucleotides, the CDR3 is TGTGCCTGGAGAGACAGACATCAAGCTTTCTTT.

CDR3 region: CASSFSAGLPYNEQFF. CDR3 coding DNA: TGTGCCAGCAGTTTCTCGGCAGGCCTTCCCTACAATGAGCAGTTCTTC. The rearrangement uses TRBV27 and TRBJ2-1; D remains unclear. Trimming shortened V by 3 bases and J by 2 bases, and 14 bases separated the two germline ends. The CDR3 extends over 16 amino acids. CDR1 and CDR2 (germline): MNHEY, SMNVEV (reference sequence).

The chain recombines TRBV28 with TRBJ2-7; 8 bases line up with TRBD1. This CDR3 contains 15 residues. The germline V gene has CDR1 MDHEN and CDR2 SYDVKM. The V segment lost 6 bases and the J segment 0 bases; nucleotides outside the gene matches: 7. This chain's CDR3 is CASSSGGADSYEQYF. The CDR3 coding sequence is TGTGCCAGCAGCTCAGGGGGCGCCGACTCCTACGAGCAGTACTTC.

This chain links TRBV19 with TRBJ2-5; 11 nucleotides line up with TRBD2. CDR1 is LNHDA, CDR2 SQIVND, per germline (reference sequence). After removal of 3 bases from V and 5 bases from J, the junction contained 8 bases not matched to a gene. The length of the CDR3 is 16 residues. CDR3 nucleotide sequence: TGTGCCAGTAGTATTAATAGCGGGAGGGCCGGGGAGACCCAGTACTTC. Translating gives CASSINSGRAGETQYF.

Notes on this clone: At one boundary the junction diverges from the germline segment, which might be a read error. The chain carries TRBV30 and TRBJ1-1; the match to TRBD1 covers 7 bases. The germline gives CDR1 GTSNPN, CDR2 SVGIG (reference sequence). The CDR3 runs to 10 residues. CDR3 protein: CAWGDRATLF. The CDR3 nucleotides read TGTGCCTGGGGCGACAGGGCTACTCTCTTT. Supplemented by reference TRBV30 and TRBJ1-1, the full variable domain reads SQTIHQWPATLVQPVGSPLSLECTVEGTSNPNLYWYRQAAGRGLQLLFYSVGIGQISSEVPQNLSASRPQDRQFILSSKKLLLSDSGFYLCAWGDRATLFGQGTRLTVV.

This clone was detected once. The V and J genes are TRBV28 and TRBJ2-5, with TRBD1 matching 9 bases. This CDR3 has 16 amino acids. J was trimmed by 4 bases and V by 6 bases; bases with no gene match: 12. Germline V gene sequence: CDR1 MDHEN, CDR2 SYDVKM. CDR3 sequence (DNA): TGTGCCAGCAGGCATAGAAGGACAGGGGTGGGAGAGACCCAGTACTTC. This translates into CASRHRRTGVGETQYF.

This chain connects TRBV6-6 to TRBJ2-5; 9 bases match TRBD2. The ends lost 6 bases at V and 4 bases at J; junction bases unmatched: 6. The CDR3 contains 14 residues. CDR1 is MNHNY and CDR2 is SVGAGI in the germline V gene (reference sequence). The CDR3 loop is CASSGGRARETQYF. The CDR3 DNA follows: TGTGCCAGCAGCGGCGGGAGGGCCCGAGAGACCCAGTACTTC.

The rearrangement uses TRBV28 and TRBJ2-1, with D possibly TRBD2 on 5 matching bases. Per germline, CDR1 MDHEN and CDR2 SYDVKM. This CDR3 has 15 amino acids. Trimming cost V 7 bases and J 1 base, with 14 bases left between them. DNA of the CDR3: TGTGCCAGCATCCCCGGGGATTTGTCCTACAATGAGCAGTTCTTC. This translates into CASIPGDLSYNEQFF. The variable domain in full, with the rest retrieved from reference TRBV28 and TRBJ2-1, is DVKVTQSSRYLVKRTGEKVFLECVQDMDHENMFWYRQDPGLGLRLIYFSYDVKMKEKGDIPEGYSVSREKKERFSLILESASTNQTSMYLCASIPGDLSYNEQFFGPGTRLTVL.

CDR3 residues: CSASGVETQYF. For the CDR3, the DNA is TGCAGTGCTAGCGGAGTAGAGACCCAGTACTTC. The chain carries TRBV20-1 and TRBJ2-5; D is undetermined. Germline CDR1 and CDR2: DFQATT and SNEGSKA (reference sequence). V shed 3 bases and J shed 4 bases, with 6 bases lying between them. This CDR3 is built from 11 residues.

The rearrangement joins TRBV7-9 to TRBJ2-3; D ambiguous. The germline CDR1 and CDR2 sequences are SEHNR and FQNEAQ (reference sequence). Trimming removed 3 bases at V and 6 bases at J, with 10 bases between. This CDR3 comprises 13 residues. The CDR3 coding sequence is TGTGCCAGCAGCTTGGCAGGCCTTGATACGCAGTATTTT. Translated: CASSLAGLDTQYF. Full variable domain (rest looked up from reference TRBV7-9 and TRBJ2-3): DTGVSQNPRHKITKRGQNVTFRCDPISEHNRLYWYRQTLGQGPEFLTYFQNEAQLEKSRLLSDRFSAERPKGSFSTLEIQRTEQGDSAMYLCASSLAGLDTQYFGPGTRLTVL.

This rearrangement joins TRBV28 to TRBJ2-7; a possible D gene is TRBD1 (7 bases). Germline V CDR1 and CDR2: MDHEN, SYDVKM. Deletions cut 8 bases from V and 3 bases from J, with 20 bases between. The CDR3 runs 15 residues. The CDR3 DNA is TGTGCCAGCCGCCCAGGTTACAGGGGACTCTACGAGCAGTACTTC. Translation gives CASRPGYRGLYEQYF.

The CDR3 reads CASSLHRGGSNEQFF. The CDR3 nucleotides are TGTGCCAGCAGTTTACACAGGGGGGGTTCCAATGAGCAGTTCTTC. The J gene is TRBJ2-1, the V gene TRBV6-6; D is possibly TRBD1 (8 bases). V dropped 4 bases and J dropped 6 bases, with 16 bases sitting between them. The CDR3 is made up of 15 amino acids. CDR1 is MNHNY and CDR2 is SVGAGI in the germline V gene (reference sequence).

This rearrangement joins TRBV7-9 to TRBJ2-5; 10 bases match TRBD2. Germline CDR1 SEHNR, CDR2 FQNEAQ (reference sequence). The junction had 9 bases not matched to a gene; V was cut back by 4 bases and J by 4 bases. The CDR3 totals 16 residues. The CDR3 here is CASSSPSGRGGETQYF. The CDR3 DNA follows: TGTGCCAGCAGCTCCCCTAGCGGGAGAGGGGGAGAGACCCAGTACTTC. The full variable domain, its missing parts supplied by reference TRBV7-9 and TRBJ2-5, is DTGVSQNPRHKITKRGQNVTFRCDPISEHNRLYWYRQTLGQGPEFLTYFQNEAQLEKSRLLSDRFSAERPKGSFSTLEIQRTEQGDSAMYLCASSSPSGRGGETQYFGPGTRLLVL.

The rearrangement links TRBV7-3 to TRBJ2-5; tentatively, D is TRBD2 (6 bases). The CDR3 spans 13 residues. Germline CDR1 SGHTA, CDR2 FQGTGA. V lost 5 bases and J lost 5, with 12 bases in between. The CDR3 sequence: CASSTGLMETQYF. CDR3 in DNA: TGTGCCAGCAGCACGGGACTGATGGAGACCCAGTACTTC. Full variable domain (remainder filled in from reference TRBV7-3 and TRBJ2-5): GAGVSQTPSNKVTEKGKYVELRCDPISGHTALYWYRQSLGQGPEFLIYFQGTGAADDSGLPNDRFFAVRPEGSVSTLKIQRTERGDSAVYLCASSTGLMETQYFGPGTRLLVL.

The V gene is TRBV6-5, the J gene TRBJ1-5, with D unresolved. Germline loops: CDR1 MNHEY, CDR2 SVGAGI. Trimming pared 6 bases from V and 5 bases from J, leaving 17 bases between. The CDR3 loop spans 15 amino acids. The CDR3 loop is CASSPTFLVDQPQHF. CDR3 sequence (DNA): TGTGCCAGCAGCCCGACATTTCTCGTGGATCAGCCCCAGCATTTT.

This chain connects TRBV29-1 to TRBJ1-4; D is undetermined. V lost 7 bases, J lost 8 bases, and 14 bases lay in between. Germline lookup yields CDR1 SQVTM and CDR2 ANQGSEA. This CDR3 contains 12 residues. The CDR3: CSASEGREKLFF. CDR3 nucleotides: TGCAGCGCCAGCGAGGGAAGGGAAAAACTGTTTTTT.

This clone is a singleton in its sample. The chain is built from TRBV21-1 and TRBJ2-3; TRBD2, the D gene given by the table, was not confirmed from the DNA. TRBV21-1 is classified as a pseudogene. The CDR3 runs 16 residues. The CDR3 DNA sequence: TGTGCCAGCAGCAAAGCGCGGGACGGAGTCTGGGATACGCAGTATTTT. Translation gives CASSKARDGVWDTQYF.

This chain links TRBV11-3 with TRBJ2-2; 8 nucleotides match TRBD2. Trimming cost V 5 bases and J 3 bases; bases outside gene matches: 8. Germline CDR1 SGHNT, CDR2 YENEEA. The CDR3 is 16 amino acids. CDR3 sequence: CASSLGLDSDTGELFF. The DNA of the CDR3 is TGTGCCAGCAGCCTGGGACTAGATTCAGACACCGGGGAGCTGTTTTTT.

This clone was seen a handful of times. Other DNA variants within this sample encode the same CDR3. This rearrangement joins TRBV6-2 or TRBV6-3 to TRBJ2-7, with D possibly TRBD1 on 6 matching bases. The germline V gene encodes CDR1 MNHEY and CDR2 SVGEGT. V was shortened by 0 bases and J by 6 bases, with 12 bases between the two germline ends. The CDR3 spans 14 residues. As DNA, the CDR3 is TGTGCCAGCAGTTACTCTCCAGGGGTTAGCGAGCAGTACTTC. Translating gives CASSYSPGVSEQYF.

The V and J genes are TRBV7-6 and TRBJ2-1, with 14 bases aligning to TRBD2. Trimming cost V 4 bases and J 7 bases; bases outside gene matches: 9. The CDR3 contains 17 residues. Germline CDR1 reads SGHVS; CDR2 reads FNYEAQ. In DNA form, the CDR3 reads TGTGCCAGCAGCTCCCCTTCGGGACTAGCGGGAGAGAATGAGCAGTTCTTC. Residues: CASSSPSGLAGENEQFF. Full variable domain (missing parts from reference TRBV7-6 and TRBJ2-1): GAGVSQSPRYKVTKRGQDVALRCDPISGHVSLYWYRQALGQGPEFLTYFNYEAQQDKSGLPNDRFSAERPEGSISTLTIQRTEQRDSAMYRCASSSPSGLAGENEQFFGPGTRLTVL.